This T cell receptor beta chain was recovered during a study of tumor and adjacent non-tumor tissue in lung cancer. Overall study context: Patients comprised about a dozen adenocarcinoma, 2 squamous cell carcinoma and 1 small cell lung cancer. Stage I to III disease affected ten to eleven men and 4 or 5 women aged roughly 31 to 85. Study-level results: Patients with more diverse tumor TCRs had worse survival. Normal lung showed higher cumulative top 100 clone frequency than tumor.

No cell sorting was done before RNA was extracted from the tissue. Three rounds of nested PCR, following a modified ARM-PCR protocol, produced the TCRbeta library. MiXCR, run by TCRdb on the multiplex PCR reads, gives a single entry per CDR3 protein. This table holds around 99,000 distinct CDR3 sequences, roughly 73% found once. In regard to this clonotype: Its antigen is unidentified. The junction does not match germline at one end; this may be a read error.

Germline lookup yields CDR1 DFQATT and CDR2 SNEGSKA (reference sequence). CDR3 length: 18 amino acids. Specimen: lung tumor tissue. V is TRBV20-1 and J is TRBJ2-3, with TRBD2 matching 10 bases. This sequence originates from a woman aged 60-75 years with non-small cell lung cancer. DNA of the CDR3: TGCAATGCTAGAGGCTCATCTAAGCGGGGGGGATCCACAGATACGCAGTATTTT. Amino acid sequence: CNARGSSKRGGSTDTQYF.